One sample yielded the 30 T cell receptor beta chains listed below, sequenced in a study of T cell changes during pregnancy in multiple sclerosis. Repertoires were generated with immunoSEQ multiplex PCR, while TCRdb's copy carries only in-frame clones and drops some. The sample comprises around 100,000 clones, 92% of which are singletons, and about 1.9% rests with the top ten. This specimen was peripheral blood, taken after pregnancy. Receptors originate from a female donor with multiple sclerosis, enrolled in a pregnancy study.

This clone was counted only a few times. The chain links TRBV7-9 to TRBJ2-2, with 12 bases that match TRBD2. The germline V gene has CDR1 SEHNR and CDR2 FQNEAQ (reference sequence). V was clipped by 5 bases and J by 5 bases; unmatched bases: 6. CDR3 length: 16 residues. In DNA, the CDR3 is TGTGCCAGCAGCCTAAGACTAGCGGGAGAGACCGGGGAGCTGTTTTTT. Its translation: CASSLRLAGETGELFF.

The V call is TRBV5-1, the J call TRBJ1-6; D may be TRBD1 (5 bases). This CDR3 has 16 amino acids. The germline V gene encodes CDR1 SGHRS and CDR2 YFSETQ. Trimming left V 2 bases short and J 5 bases short, with 14 bases between. The CDR3, as DNA: TGCGCCAGCAGCTTACAATCCGGGGGTGATAATTCACCCCTCCACTTT. This codes for CASSLQSGGDNSPLHF.

The chain is built from TRBV2 and TRBJ1-1; D ambiguous. CDR3 length equals 14 residues. Germline V gives CDR1 SNHLY, CDR2 FYNNEI. V lost 5 bases and J 1 base, leaving 11 bases between the germline ends. CDR3 protein: CASSLLTTNTEAFF. The DNA for the CDR3 is TGTGCCAGCAGTCTCCTCACAACGAACACTGAAGCTTTCTTT.

This chain connects TRBV27 to TRBJ2-4, with TRBD2 matching over 8 bases. CDR3 length equals 13 residues. V shed 0 bases, J shed 12 bases, and the junction held 4 bases outside the gene matches. Germline loops: CDR1 MNHEY, CDR2 SMNVEV (reference sequence). CDR3 region: CASSLSPSGPQYF. The CDR3, as DNA: TGTGCCAGCAGTTTATCGCCTAGCGGGCCTCAGTACTTC.

The chain uses TRBV25-1 and TRBJ2-2; no clear D gene. Trimming pared 0 bases from V and 1 base from J, leaving 3 bases between. The CDR3 consists of 14 residues. The V gene's germline CDR1 is MGHDK and CDR2 SYGVNS. The CDR3 nucleotides read TGTGCCAGCAGTGAATATAGGAACACCGGGGAGCTGTTTTTT. It encodes CASSEYRNTGELFF.

This chain links TRBV4-3 with TRBJ1-2; 8 bases map to TRBD1. CDR1 and CDR2 (germline): LGHNA, YSLEER. The CDR3 runs to 14 residues. The V segment lost 2 bases and the J segment 4 bases; nucleotides outside the gene matches: 3. CDR3 amino acids: CASSQTDRAYGYTF. CDR3 sequence (DNA): TGCGCCAGCAGCCAAACGGACAGGGCCTATGGCTACACCTTC.

The V and J genes are TRBV4-3 and TRBJ1-6; D is uncertain. CDR3 size: 14 residues. Germline V lookup: CDR1 LGHNA, CDR2 YSLEER. The V end was cut by 0 bases, the J end by 3 bases, with 3 bases between. This CDR3 reads CASSQDRYNSPLHF. The CDR3, as DNA: TGCGCCAGCAGCCAAGACCGCTATAATTCACCCCTCCACTTT.

The J gene is TRBJ1-2, the V gene TRBV7-9; D call uncertain. The V end lost 0 bases, the J end lost 6 bases, and 14 bases lay between the germline ends. The germline V gene has CDR1 SEHNR and CDR2 FQNEAQ (reference sequence). This CDR3 has 15 residues. CDR3: CASSLARSSADGYTF. CDR3 DNA sequence: TGTGCCAGCAGCTTAGCCCGGAGTTCGGCTGATGGCTACACCTTC. The complete variable domain, with remaining parts taken from reference TRBV7-9 and TRBJ1-2, reads DTGVSQNPRHKITKRGQNVTFRCDPISEHNRLYWYRQTLGQGPEFLTYFQNEAQLEKSRLLSDRFSAERPKGSFSTLEIQRTEQGDSAMYLCASSLARSSADGYTFGSGTRLTVV.

The DNA for the CDR3 is TGTGCCAGCAGGCCACAGGGGGCGGAGACTGAAGCTTTCTTT. Translated: CASRPQGAETEAFF. The chain couples TRBV6-5 to TRBJ1-1, with 9 bases aligning to TRBD1. In germline, CDR1 is MNHEY, CDR2 SVGAGI. The length of the CDR3 is 14 residues. V dropped 6 bases and J dropped 5; count of bases not matched to a gene: 7.

The rearrangement links TRBV9 to TRBJ2-5; D perhaps matches TRBD1 (6 bases). V was pared by 4 bases and J by 6 bases, with 19 bases between. This CDR3 contains 15 residues. Germline CDR1 and CDR2: SGDLS and YYNGEE. CDR3 coding DNA: TGTGCCAGCAGCCCAACCCTACAGGGTTTGAAGACCCAGTACTTC. Its protein product is CASSPTLQGLKTQYF.

The chain has TRBV5-6 and TRBJ1-1; TRBD1 might be the D (5 bases). Germline V gene sequence: CDR1 SGHDT, CDR2 YYEEEE. V lost 0 bases, J lost 5 bases, and 14 bases lay in between. This CDR3 contains 15 residues. The CDR3 sequence: CASSLGMIRETEAFF. In nucleotides, the CDR3 is TGTGCCAGCAGCTTGGGCATGATCAGGGAAACTGAAGCTTTCTTT.

The rearrangement joins TRBV5-4 to TRBJ2-1; weak D call: TRBD1 (6 bases). This CDR3 has 12 amino acids. Germline lookup yields CDR1 SGHNT and CDR2 YYREEE (reference sequence). V dropped 5 bases and J dropped 9 bases, with 12 bases sitting between them. The DNA for the CDR3 is TGTGCCAGCAGGGGCAGGGGAAGTGAGCAGTTCTTC. It codes for CASRGRGSEQFF.

The chain couples TRBV5-4 to TRBJ1-5; TRBD1 matches at 8 bases. Germline V gene sequence: CDR1 SGHNT, CDR2 YYREEE (reference sequence). V was clipped by 1 base and J by 3 bases; unmatched bases: 3. This CDR3 has 15 residues. The CDR3 spells CASSLWGQVNQPQHF. As DNA, the CDR3 is TGTGCCAGCAGCTTGTGGGGACAGGTCAATCAGCCCCAGCATTTT.

The V gene is TRBV25-1, the J gene TRBJ1-4; 8 bases map to TRBD1. Germline V gene lookup returns CDR1 MGHDK and CDR2 SYGVNS. The CDR3 is made up of 16 amino acids. The V and J ends lost 4 bases and 4 bases, in that order; junction bases with no gene match: 8. CDR3 bases: TGTGCCAGCAGTGGCTTCAAGACAGGGGATAATGAAAAACTGTTTTTT. It specifies CASSGFKTGDNEKLFF. Full variable domain (missing parts from reference TRBV25-1 and TRBJ1-4): EADIYQTPRYLVIGTGKKITLECSQTMGHDKMYWYQQDPGMELHLIHYSYGVNSTEKGDLSSESTVSRIRTEHFPLTLESARPSHTSQYLCASSGFKTGDNEKLFFGSGTQLSVL.

CDR3 sequence: CASSSQTGPNTEAFF. CDR3 bases: TGTGCCAGCAGTTCACAAACAGGGCCTAACACTGAAGCTTTCTTT. This sequence joins TRBV28 and TRBJ1-1; possibly TRBD1 for D (6 bases). The germline CDR1 and CDR2 sequences are MDHEN and SYDVKM. The CDR3 covers 15 residues. V lost 4 bases and J lost 2, with 14 bases in between.

This sequence joins TRBV27 and TRBJ2-7; tentatively, D is TRBD2 (6 bases). The V gene lost 6 bases and the J gene lost 0 bases, with 12 bases spanning the gap. CDR3 size: 14 residues. Germline V gene lookup returns CDR1 MNHEY and CDR2 SMNVEV (reference sequence). In DNA form, the CDR3 reads TGTGCCAGCAGCACGGGACTGCGCTCCTACGAGCAGTACTTC. It encodes CASSTGLRSYEQYF.

This clone was seen once. This chain joins TRBV27 and TRBJ2-1; TRBD2 matches at 13 bases. V trimming: 5 bases; J trimming: 9 bases; junction bases outside the gene matches: 4. The CDR3 extends over 14 amino acids. The germline V gene has CDR1 MNHEY and CDR2 SMNVEV (reference sequence). The chain's CDR3 is CASSHGTSGIEQFF. In DNA form, the CDR3 reads TGTGCCAGCAGTCACGGGACTAGCGGGATTGAGCAGTTCTTC.

This clone was recorded once. The chain recombines TRBV14 with TRBJ1-1, with D maybe TRBD1 (5 bases). V shed 2 bases and J shed 1 base, with 8 bases lying between them. CDR3 length: 14 residues. In germline, CDR1 is SGHDN, CDR2 FVKESK. The DNA of the CDR3 is TGTGCCAGCAGCCAAATAACAGGGAACACTGAAGCTTTCTTT. It translates to CASSQITGNTEAFF.

This chain connects TRBV11-2 to TRBJ2-7, with D perhaps TRBD2 (6 bases). Germline CDR1 reads SGHAT; CDR2 reads FQNNGV. This CDR3 contains 17 residues. Trimming pared 5 bases from V and 2 bases from J, leaving 22 bases between. The CDR3 here is CASSPRDFSPLAYEQYF. The CDR3 DNA is TGTGCCAGCAGCCCGCGGGACTTTTCCCCGCTGGCCTACGAGCAGTACTTC.

This sequence joins TRBV11-2 and TRBJ2-5, with 8 positions matching TRBD2. Germline CDR1 and CDR2: SGHAT and FQNNGV. V lost 4 bases, J lost 4 bases, and 11 bases stayed unmatched. This CDR3 contains 16 residues. The CDR3 nucleotides read TGTGCCAGCAGCTCGAAGCTCGGGGGGGCCGGAGAGACCCAGTACTTC. Amino acids: CASSSKLGGAGETQYF. Supplemented by reference TRBV11-2 and TRBJ2-5, the full variable domain reads EAGVAQSPRYKIIEKRQSVAFWCNPISGHATLYWYQQILGQGPKLLIQFQNNGVVDDSQLPKDRFSAERLKGVDSTLKIQPAKLEDSAVYLCASSSKLGGAGETQYFGPGTRLLVL.

This rearrangement joins TRBV7-3 to TRBJ2-3; D possibly corresponds to TRBD2 (5 bases). Between the trimmed V and J ends, which lost 5 bases and 3 bases, there was a span of 15 bases. The CDR3 contains 15 residues. From germline, CDR1 is SGHTA and CDR2 FQGTGA. The CDR3 DNA follows: TGTGCCAGCAGCCACGGGAACCCCTGGACAGATACGCAGTATTTT. Its translation is CASSHGNPWTDTQYF. Combining the CDR3 with reference TRBV7-3 and TRBJ2-3 gives the whole variable domain GAGVSQTPSNKVTEKGKYVELRCDPISGHTALYWYRQSLGQGPEFLIYFQGTGAADDSGLPNDRFFAVRPEGSVSTLKIQRTERGDSAVYLCASSHGNPWTDTQYFGPGTRLTVL.

This chain uses TRBV28 with TRBJ1-2, with TRBD1 matching 11 bases. Germline CDR1 and CDR2: MDHEN and SYDVKM. V gave up 6 bases and J gave up 8 bases; unmatched junction bases: 11. The length of the CDR3 is 15 residues. The CDR3 DNA reads TGTGCCAGCAGCCGGGGGGACAGGGGGAAAGTAGGCTACACCTTC. It codes for CASSRGDRGKVGYTF.

The CDR3, as DNA: TGTGCCAGCAGCGAGCTTAGCGGGGGGGCGAAAGATACGCAGTATTTT. Protein sequence: CASSELSGGAKDTQYF. The V gene is TRBV14, the J gene TRBJ2-3; 11 bases are a match to TRBD2. This CDR3 region has 16 residues. V shed 5 bases and J 5 bases; nucleotides not matched to a gene: 9. The germline V gene has CDR1 SGHDN and CDR2 FVKESK.

The genes are TRBV19 and TRBJ1-3, with D possibly matching TRBD1 (5 bases). This CDR3 has 14 amino acids. The V end lost 5 bases, the J end lost 1 base, and 9 bases lay between the germline ends. Germline lookup yields CDR1 LNHDA and CDR2 SQIVND (reference sequence). In nucleotides, the CDR3 is TGTGCCAGTAGTGTTACAGGATCTGGAAACACCATATATTTT. Translated: CASSVTGSGNTIYF. Variable domain in full (rest from reference TRBV19 and TRBJ1-3): DGGITQSPKYLFRKEGQNVTLSCEQNLNHDAMYWYRQDPGQGLRLIYYSQIVNDFQKGDIAEGYSVSREKKESFPLTVTSAQKNPTAFYLCASSVTGSGNTIYFGEGSWLTVV.

V and J are TRBV15 and TRBJ2-7; TRBD2 aligns across 9 bases. Germline CDR1 is LNHNV and CDR2 is YYDKDF (reference sequence). V lost 1 base to trimming and J lost 7 bases; unmatched junction nucleotides: 8. This CDR3 has 15 amino acids. For the CDR3, the DNA is TGTGCCACCAGCAGAGTGGGTAGCGGGAGCGCAGAGCAGTACTTC. Residues: CATSRVGSGSAEQYF.

The chain is built from TRBV21-1 and TRBJ1-2; the tabulated D call, TRBD1, remains unverified against the DNA. TRBV21-1 is marked as a pseudogene. The CDR3 has 14 residues. The CDR3 nucleotides are TGTGCCAGCAGCAAAAGGGGCGGATACTATGGCTACACCTTC. Residues: CASSKRGGYYGYTF.

CDR3 sequence (DNA): TGTGCCAGCAGCACCGGGGGGGTCCGTTACTACGAGCAGTACTTC. Protein: CASSTGGVRYYEQYF. The chain has TRBV7-2 and TRBJ2-7; 8 nucleotides match TRBD2. The germline gives CDR1 SGHTA, CDR2 FQGNSA. The junction had 9 bases not matched to a gene; V was cut back by 5 bases and J by 3 bases. The CDR3 spans 15 residues.

The chain joins TRBV7-9 to TRBJ2-1; 11 bases map to TRBD2. Germline loops: CDR1 SEHNR, CDR2 FQNEAQ (reference sequence). This CDR3 contains 15 residues. V trimming: 9 bases; J trimming: 3 bases; junction bases outside the gene matches: 7. The CDR3: CASTVGTSGYNEQFF. The CDR3 nucleotides are TGTGCCAGTACGGTAGGGACTAGCGGCTACAATGAGCAGTTCTTC.

The J gene is TRBJ2-7, the V gene TRBV10-3; 7 nucleotides agree with TRBD2. This CDR3 is built from 14 residues. Germline V gene lookup returns CDR1 ENHRY and CDR2 SYGVKD. The trim removed 6 bases at V and 0 bases at J, leaving 5 bases unmatched. The CDR3 loop reads CAISGAGNSYEQYF. The CDR3 DNA is TGTGCCATCAGCGGAGCGGGAAACTCCTACGAGCAGTACTTC.

The chain links TRBV27 to TRBJ1-2, with a weak D call TRBD1 (5 bases). V was cut by 3 bases and J by 2 bases, with 10 bases left in between. The V gene's germline CDR1 is MNHEY and CDR2 SMNVEV (reference sequence). This CDR3 is built from 14 residues. CDR3 amino acids: CASSFIAGNYGYTF. In nucleotides, the CDR3 is TGTGCCAGCAGTTTTATCGCAGGGAACTATGGCTACACCTTC.